A selection of T cell receptor beta chains follows, all from one sample in a study of T cell responses to AZD1222 COVID-19 vaccine. Generated by immunoSEQ multiplex PCR, the TCRdb table keeps only in-frame clones and is missing some. This table has about 140,000 clones, about 92% appearing once. Sequencing used peripheral blood, obtained on day 0 of AZD1222 vaccination. The receptors come from an adult in good health. Both conserved end residues are part of each CDR3. Each record gives: CDR3 length, V gene, J gene, CDR3 protein.

>14|TRBV28|TRBJ2-1
CASNGGQGYNEQFF
>16|TRBV18|TRBJ2-3
CASSPGAPGGTDTQYF
>15|TRBV4-2|TRBJ1-1
CASSQDGGMNTEAFF
>13|TRBV10-1|TRBJ2-7
CASSESISYEQYF
>13|TRBV19|TRBJ1-2
CASSIDRGYGYTF
>15|TRBV11-2|TRBJ2-1
CASSPAGSSYNEQFF
>15|TRBV2|TRBJ1-1
CASSRLGRANTEAFF
>12|TRBV6-2/TRBV6-3|TRBJ1-1
CASSPYYTEAFF
>15|TRBV10-3|TRBJ1-4
CAISESGGIGEKLFF
>14|TRBV3-1/TRBV3-2|TRBJ2-1
CASSQEIPSTEQFF
>16|TRBV14|TRBJ2-7
CASSQGVTGGPYEQYF
>14|TRBV5-6|TRBJ2-7
CASSLPGQNYEQYF
>15|TRBV10-2|TRBJ2-1
CASSDTGGSWNEQFF
>12|TRBV19|TRBJ2-7
CASSRDGWQQYF
>13|TRBV6-5|TRBJ1-1
CASRRTENTEAFF
>15|TRBV9|TRBJ2-1
CASSVEASGSDEQFF
>13|TRBV30|TRBJ2-7
CAWSEGQFYEQYF
>19|TRBV19|TRBJ2-6
CASSRTPTGGGSGANVLTF
>19|TRBV5-4|TRBJ2-7
CASSGLLTSGRAGDYEQYF
>16|TRBV4-2|TRBJ2-2
CASSQDRMGVGRELFF
>15|TRBV28|TRBJ2-7
CASRRSGLGGDEQYF
>11|TRBV28|TRBJ2-1
CASNVPNEQFF
>16|TRBV14|TRBJ1-1
CASSQGYRGRGTEAFF
>12|TRBV12-3/TRBV12-4|TRBJ2-3
CASRRDTDTQYF
>16|TRBV5-1|TRBJ1-1
CASSIRTGSMNTEAFF
>15|TRBV28|TRBJ1-1
CASSLPTGQNTEAFF
>16|TRBV7-9|TRBJ1-1
CASSPPTRGRGIEAFF
>18|TRBV10-3|TRBJ2-1
CAISEVGLTGEWYNEQFF
>12|TRBV6-5|TRBJ2-3
CASSVLDDTQYF
>14|TRBV6-5|TRBJ1-2
CASTKGDPNYGYTF
>15|TRBV27|TRBJ1-5
CASSFRGDSNQPQHF
>12|TRBV18|TRBJ2-5
CASSPSRETQYF
>14|TRBV18|TRBJ2-7
CASSLAEGPYEQYF
>13|TRBV7-2|TRBJ2-3
CASIGGRFGTQYF
>13|TRBV6-6|TRBJ1-2
CASSYEAQYGYTF
>12|TRBV10-3|TRBJ2-7
CAINRDRDEQYF
>14|TRBV7-8|TRBJ1-4
CASSLTGFNEKLFF
>14|TRBV28|TRBJ2-1
CASSLGRYGNEQFF
>14|TRBV14|TRBJ1-2
CASSKGSSVYGYTF
>15|TRBV4-2|TRBJ2-1
CASSPRGRDRDEQFF
>16|TRBV4-1|TRBJ1-2
CASRESGPLSNYGYTF
>19|TRBV19|TRBJ1-5
CASSVRDRELTYSNQPQHF
>17|TRBV24-1|TRBJ2-2
CATSDGEGPSFTGELFF
>14|TRBV9|TRBJ2-2
CASRGLGETGELFF
>15|TRBV2|TRBJ1-5
CASSEAMRNRQPQHF
>15|TRBV10-3|TRBJ1-1
CAISESVSENTEAFF
>14|TRBV30|TRBJ1-6
CAWTSTVRGSPLHF
>17|TRBV9|TRBJ2-7
CASSVGAGTSGINEQYF
>16|TRBV27|TRBJ2-3
CASSLLMAGGTDTQYF
>15|TRBV11-2|TRBJ1-2
CASRFSGQSLRGYTF
>16|TRBV13|TRBJ2-1
CASSFPTGDSYNEQFF
>13|TRBV12-3/TRBV12-4|TRBJ1-1
CASSLASQTEAFF
>16|TRBV27|TRBJ2-1
CASSLSKAGVSNEQFF
>13|TRBV18|TRBJ1-2
CASSPPGSYGYTF
>16|TRBV4-2|TRBJ1-3
CASSHLDRTSGNTIYF